The clone carrying this TCR beta chain was observed a few times. Its antigen is currently unknown. The data are from a study of identical twins. Study-level findings and limits: Among out-of-frame alpha sequences shared by twins, low generation probability occurred in excess.

The germline CDR1 and CDR2 sequences are LNHNV and YYDKDF (reference sequence). V lost 0 bases to trimming and J lost 2 bases, with 8 bases between them. This CDR3 has 14 amino acids. TCRdb reanalysed the 5' RACE reads using MiXCR and keeps one entry per CDR3 protein. The repertoire includes about 460,000 distinct CDR3 sequences, 14% of them detected once, and roughly 0.5% sits in the top ten. In addition, the sample was reused for a study of yellow fever vaccine responses in identical twins.

The clonotype originates from a woman aged 18-29 years in good health. This chain links TRBV15 with TRBJ2-7; no reliable D call. Sequencing was performed on CD4+ T cells sorted from blood. Here the CDR3 reads CATSRDEAAYEQYF. Here the CDR3 DNA reads TGTGCCACCAGCAGAGATGAGGCAGCCTACGAGCAGTACTTC.